This TCR beta chain is drawn from a study of blood T cell repertoires in COVID-19. Study-wide background: Sites across the United States, Italy and Spain contributed samples from acute and convalescent COVID-19. PBMCs, B-cell-depleted T cells, or T cells were the source of the cDNA or gDNA that made up the material.

Symptom resolution, clearance, or two negative PCRs marked the recovered donors of Cohort 3. Looked up from germline, CDR1 is SNHLY and CDR2 is FYNNEI. The V end was cut by 6 bases, the J end by 0 bases, with 12 bases between. This CDR3 has 15 residues. In the original workflow: Estimates of nucleated cell counts were drawn from the amplification of reference gene primers. Clones were read by immunoSEQ multiplex PCR, and TCRdb kept only the in-frame ones, dropping some. V, J and clone size are those of that table, while D and trimming were read from the DNA. The sample has about 200,000 clones, around 90% seen once.

The TCR sequence derives from a woman younger than 35 who had recovered from COVID-19. Input material: PBMCs or T cells enriched from blood (not recorded which). The chain couples TRBV2 to TRBJ1-3, with D unclear. Here the CDR3 DNA reads TGTGCCAGCAGGACCCGACGGAGCTCTGGAAACACCATATATTTT. This translates into CASRTRRSSGNTIYF.